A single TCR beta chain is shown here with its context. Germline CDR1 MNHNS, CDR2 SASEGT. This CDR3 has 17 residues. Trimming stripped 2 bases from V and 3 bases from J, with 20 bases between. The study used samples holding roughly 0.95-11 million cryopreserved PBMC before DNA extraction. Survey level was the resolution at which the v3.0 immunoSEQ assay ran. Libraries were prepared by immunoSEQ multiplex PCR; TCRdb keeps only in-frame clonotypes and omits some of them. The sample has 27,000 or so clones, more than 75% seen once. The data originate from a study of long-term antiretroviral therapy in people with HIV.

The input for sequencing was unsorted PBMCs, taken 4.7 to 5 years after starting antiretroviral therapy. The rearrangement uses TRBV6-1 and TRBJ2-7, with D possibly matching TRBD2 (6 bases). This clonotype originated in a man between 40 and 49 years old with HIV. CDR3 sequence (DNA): TGTGCCAGCAGTGAAAATTGGGGAGGCGACAGACTCTACGAGCAGTACTTC. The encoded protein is CASSENWGGDRLYEQYF.